These 18 T cell receptor beta chains were all obtained from the same sample, sequenced in a study of T cell responses to AZD1222 COVID-19 vaccine. Measured with immunoSEQ multiplex PCR; TCRdb has only the in-frame clones, and not every one. Seen here are 65,000 to 100,000 clones, 80% observed once, and the top ten hold roughly a fifth. This material consisted of peripheral blood, taken on day 0 of AZD1222 vaccination. These TCRs come from an adult in good health.

The chain has TRBV3-1 (or the pseudogene TRBV3-2) and TRBJ2-5; unclear D gene. The CDR3 is 12 residues long. The germline V gene has CDR1 LGHDT and CDR2 YNNKEL (reference sequence). The V gene lost 1 base and the J gene lost 4 bases, with 4 bases spanning the gap. The CDR3 DNA is TGTGCCAGCAGCCAAGCCCCAGAGACCCAGTACTTC. As protein: CASSQAPETQYF.

The V gene is TRBV2, the J gene TRBJ2-7; TRBD2 matches 11 bases. Trimming took 2 bases from V and 3 from J; bases not matched to a gene: 6. CDR1 and CDR2 from the germline V gene are SNHLY and FYNNEI. The CDR3 has 16 residues. The CDR3 coding sequence is TGTGCCAGCAGTGAACGGACTAGCGGGCATAACTACGAGCAGTACTTC. As protein: CASSERTSGHNYEQYF.

The rearrangement links TRBV2 to TRBJ2-7, with a possible D match to TRBD1 (7 bases). This CDR3 has 13 residues. The germline CDR1 and CDR2 sequences are SNHLY and FYNNEI. Trimming removed 6 bases at V and 6 bases at J, with 15 bases between. DNA of the CDR3: TGTGCCAGCAGCTATCGACAGGGAGGCGAGCAGTACTTC. Its translation: CASSYRQGGEQYF.

The chain carries TRBV7-8 and TRBJ2-7; D unresolved. The V gene's germline CDR1 is SGHVS and CDR2 FQNEAQ. The CDR3 extends over 12 amino acids. V was pared by 1 base and J by 4 bases, with 5 bases between. DNA for the CDR3: TGTGCCAGCAGCTTAGTCGGATACGAGCAGTACTTC. This sequence encodes CASSLVGYEQYF.

This chain connects TRBV3-1 (or the pseudogene TRBV3-2) to TRBJ1-1; D is undetermined. V lost 2 bases and J 8 bases, leaving 18 bases between the germline ends. CDR3 length equals 15 residues. Germline CDR1 and CDR2: LGHDT and YNNKEL (reference sequence). CDR3 DNA sequence: TGTGCCAGCAGCCAATTAGCTGGATTTTCTCCGGAAGCTTTCTTT. Its protein is CASSQLAGFSPEAFF.

This chain links TRBV3-1 (or the pseudogene TRBV3-2) with TRBJ1-3; 8 nucleotides align to TRBD1. CDR1 LGHDT and CDR2 YNNKEL come from the germline V gene (reference sequence). The CDR3 has 17 amino acids. V shed 3 bases, J shed 1 base, and the junction held 8 bases outside the gene matches. This chain's CDR3 is CASSQSAGGMSGNTIYF. The CDR3 DNA reads TGTGCCAGCAGCCAGAGTGCAGGGGGCATGTCTGGAAACACCATATATTTT.

The chain recombines TRBV3-1 (or the pseudogene TRBV3-2) with TRBJ1-1, with a possible D match to TRBD1 (6 bases). CDR3 length: 14 amino acids. Germline CDR1 is LGHDT and CDR2 is YNNKEL (reference sequence). With 7 bases removed from V and 0 bases from J, the gap between germline ends came to 12 bases. DNA of the CDR3: TGTGCCAGCACCCCCACAGGGTTGAACACTGAAGCTTTCTTT. This translates into CASTPTGLNTEAFF.

This clone came up once. The gene calls are TRBV10-3 and TRBJ1-1; unclear D gene. The length of the CDR3 is 12 residues. Germline V CDR1 and CDR2: ENHRY, SYGVKD. Trimming took off 6 bases at V and 8 bases at J, with 13 bases between the two ends. The CDR3 protein is CAISPPGGEAFF. The CDR3 DNA sequence: TGTGCCATCAGCCCTCCGGGTGGCGAAGCTTTCTTT.

The chain couples TRBV29-1 to TRBJ2-4, with a weak D call TRBD1 (6 bases). CDR3 length: 14 amino acids. Germline V gene sequence: CDR1 SQVTM, CDR2 ANQGSEA. V dropped 6 bases and J dropped 3 bases, with 15 bases sitting between them. The CDR3 loop reads CSVKTQGSKNIQYF. The CDR3 DNA is TGCAGCGTCAAAACACAGGGCAGCAAAAACATTCAGTACTTC.

The chain joins TRBV6-5 to TRBJ1-3, with TRBD1 matching over 7 bases. Trimming at V came to 0 bases and at J to 4 bases, leaving 0 bases not matched to a gene. The germline CDR1 and CDR2 sequences are MNHEY and SVGAGI. The CDR3 contains 14 residues. CDR3 sequence: CASSYSTGGNTIYF. CDR3 in DNA: TGTGCCAGCAGTTACTCGACAGGGGGAAACACCATATATTTT.

The chain links TRBV25-1 to TRBJ1-1; D is perhaps TRBD1 (6 bases). The germline gives CDR1 MGHDK, CDR2 SYGVNS. The germline V and J ends were trimmed by 1 base and 4 bases, with 10 bases remaining between them. This CDR3 is built from 14 residues. CDR3 in DNA: TGTGCCAGCAGTGAATTGACAGGTTCCACTGAAGCTTTCTTT. It is translated as CASSELTGSTEAFF.

The chain couples TRBV19 to TRBJ1-6, with 7 bases lining up with TRBD1. Trimming removed 3 bases from V and 0 bases from J; junction bases left unmatched: 5. The CDR3 has 17 residues. Per the germline V gene, CDR1 is LNHDA and CDR2 is SQIVND (reference sequence). The CDR3 is CASSMGDSSSYNSPLHF. DNA for the CDR3: TGTGCCAGTAGTATGGGGGACAGCAGCTCCTATAATTCACCCCTCCACTTT. Filled out from reference TRBV19 and TRBJ1-6, the complete variable domain reads DGGITQSPKYLFRKEGQNVTLSCEQNLNHDAMYWYRQDPGQGLRLIYYSQIVNDFQKGDIAEGYSVSREKKESFPLTVTSAQKNPTAFYLCASSMGDSSSYNSPLHFGNGTRLTVT.

This clone was found once. This chain uses TRBV5-6 with TRBJ1-1; unclear D gene. The germline gives CDR1 SGHDT, CDR2 YYEEEE. The V end was cut by 7 bases, the J end by 1 base, with 14 bases between. The CDR3 consists of 14 residues. The CDR3 DNA follows: TGTGCCAGCGCCCCCGATCAGGCGAACACTGAAGCTTTCTTT. It is translated as CASAPDQANTEAFF.

The chain links TRBV12-3 or TRBV12-4 to TRBJ2-3, with D perhaps TRBD2 (5 bases). The CDR3 runs to 12 residues. The V end was cut by 8 bases, the J end by 4 bases, with 10 bases between. This CDR3 is CASGSRADTQYF. The CDR3, as DNA: TGTGCCAGCGGGAGTAGGGCAGATACGCAGTATTTT.

The chain carries TRBV2 and TRBJ1-5, with unresolved D. Germline CDR1 reads SNHLY; CDR2 reads FYNNEI. The CDR3 consists of 15 residues. Trimming cost V 4 bases and J 2 bases, with 12 bases left between them. CDR3 amino acids: CASSVTGSGNQPQHF. CDR3 bases: TGTGCCAGCAGTGTTACCGGTTCGGGCAATCAGCCCCAGCATTTT.

This rearrangement joins TRBV19 to TRBJ2-1; 10 bases map to TRBD2. V gave up 6 bases and J gave up 3 bases; unmatched junction bases: 14. Germline lookup yields CDR1 LNHDA and CDR2 SQIVND (reference sequence). This CDR3 is built from 18 residues. CDR3 amino acids: CASSPTGGLAVLYNEQFF. Written as DNA, the CDR3 is TGTGCCAGTAGCCCTACGGGAGGACTAGCGGTCCTCTACAATGAGCAGTTCTTC.

The chain carries TRBV19 and TRBJ2-5, with D tentatively TRBD1 or TRBD2 (5 bases each). Germline values: CDR1 LNHDA, CDR2 SQIVND (reference sequence). V shed 8 bases and J shed 4 bases, with 17 bases lying between them. This CDR3 spans 14 amino acids. CDR3 amino acids: CASRGIGVGETQYF. In DNA form, the CDR3 reads TGTGCCAGTCGAGGGATAGGGGTAGGAGAGACCCAGTACTTC.

The chain combines TRBV24-1 with TRBJ2-1; D possibly matches TRBD1 or TRBD2 (7 bases each). The CDR3 covers 15 residues. Trimming pared 3 bases from V and 7 bases from J, leaving 15 bases between. Germline values: CDR1 KGHDR, CDR2 SFDVKD. The CDR3 DNA reads as TGTGCCACCAGTGATCGCAGGGGGGGTCGGAATGAGCAGTTCTTC. It is translated as CATSDRRGGRNEQFF.